Listed here are 2 T cell receptor beta chains from one sample, sequenced in a study of Graves' ophthalmopathy and Graves' hyperthyroidism. The TCR beta CDR3 regions underwent amplification from RNA transcripts. HTBI primers primed a first-round RT-PCR, and a second-round multiplex PCR followed. TCRdb analysed the multiplex PCR reads with MiXCR anew, one entry per CDR3 protein. The sample lists about 380,000 distinct CDR3 sequences, 15% to 19% occurring once. Input material: peripheral blood. The receptors shown here come from a woman aged 18-35 years with stable Graves' hyperthyroidism.

The table lists this clonotype with many counts. J is TRBJ1-1 and V is TRBV19; D is uncertain. The CDR3 is made up of 16 amino acids. CDR1 LNHDA and CDR2 SQIVND come from the germline V gene (reference sequence). V lost 3 bases to trimming and J lost 1 base, with 15 bases between them. CDR3 DNA sequence: TGTGCCAGTAGTATTTCGGGCGGGGTGTCGAACACTGAAGCTTTCTTT. Translation: CASSISGGVSNTEAFF.

In the case of this clonotype: This may be a read error, as it is one base from a much larger clone. This chain connects TRBV12-3 or TRBV12-4 to TRBJ1-6; the match to TRBD1 covers 7 bases. This CDR3 spans 16 amino acids. CDR3 protein: CASSLSTTGLVSHLHF. CDR3 DNA sequence: TGTGCCAGCAGTTTATCTACGACAGGGCTCGTTTCACACCTCCACTTT.